These 32 T cell receptor beta chains originate from one sample sequenced in a study of blood T cell repertoires in COVID-19. Some clones are missing from TCRdb's copy, which holds only in-frame ones; the method was immunoSEQ multiplex PCR. The repertoire has some 150,000 clones, 70% to 90% of them found once; the top ten carry approximately 4%. The sample taken for sequencing was PBMCs or T cells enriched from blood (not recorded which). The receptor source for this set is a woman in her forties or fifties who had recovered from COVID-19.

The chain is built from TRBV4-1 and TRBJ2-1, with 9 positions matching TRBD2. This CDR3 has 17 residues. Germline V gene sequence: CDR1 MGHRA, CDR2 YSYEKL. Trimming removed 3 bases from V and 8 bases from J; junction bases left unmatched: 14. The DNA for the CDR3 is TGCGCCAGCAGCCAGGAGAAGGCTAGCGGGGTGGGGGATGAGCAGTTCTTC. Translated: CASSQEKASGVGDEQFF.

J is TRBJ2-4 and V is TRBV5-1; TRBD2 aligns across 11 bases. The trim removed 4 bases at V and 1 base at J, leaving 7 bases unmatched. The CDR3 is 17 amino acids. Germline V gives CDR1 SGHRS, CDR2 YFSETQ. CDR3 region: CASSGVSSGRAKNIQYF. The CDR3 DNA follows: TGCGCCAGCAGCGGCGTTTCTAGCGGGAGGGCCAAAAACATTCAGTACTTC.

In its sample, this clone was seen once. V usage is TRBV20-1 and J usage is TRBJ1-2; D perhaps matches TRBD1 (5 bases). This CDR3 is 15 amino acids long. V lost 3 bases and J 7 bases, leaving 21 bases between the germline ends. Germline V gene lookup returns CDR1 DFQATT and CDR2 SNEGSKA (reference sequence). The CDR3 region is CSASVRGTSGPGYTF. The CDR3 nucleotides are TGCAGTGCTAGTGTCCGGGGGACTTCGGGGCCTGGCTACACCTTC.

In the case of this clone: The sample carries other DNA sequences with the same CDR3. V gene TRBV6-5 combines with J gene TRBJ1-2, with a weak D call TRBD1 (5 bases). The CDR3 has 14 amino acids. With 0 bases removed from V and 2 bases from J, the gap between germline ends came to 7 bases. In germline, CDR1 is MNHEY, CDR2 SVGAGI. As DNA, the CDR3 is TGTGCCAGCAGTTACTCAAGGGGAAACTATGGCTACACCTTC. Amino acid sequence: CASSYSRGNYGYTF.

V is TRBV6-5 and J is TRBJ1-6; D remains unclear. V was clipped by 3 bases and J by 10 bases, with 13 bases between them. The CDR3 has 14 residues. Germline V lookup: CDR1 MNHEY, CDR2 SVGAGI. The CDR3 protein is CASSYIGLDSPLHF. The DNA of the CDR3 is TGTGCCAGCAGTTATATTGGACTTGACTCACCCCTCCACTTT.

The gene calls are TRBV24-1 and TRBJ1-2; D is uncertain. Germline V gene sequence: CDR1 KGHDR, CDR2 SFDVKD. V was pared by 7 bases and J by 3 bases, with 11 bases between. The CDR3 length is 13 residues. This CDR3 is CATRGGRDYGYTF. Here the CDR3 DNA reads TGTGCCACCAGAGGAGGGAGAGACTATGGCTACACCTTC.

There are a few counts of this clone. The chain is built from TRBV30 and TRBJ1-5, with D uncertain. Germline-derived CDR1 and CDR2 are GTSNPN and SVGIG (reference sequence). This CDR3 has 13 amino acids. V lost 1 base and J 1 base, leaving 5 bases between the germline ends. This CDR3 is CAWSGGSNQPQHF. Here the CDR3 DNA reads TGTGCCTGGAGTGGAGGGAGCAATCAGCCCCAGCATTTT.

As concerns this clone: Within the sample, other DNA sequences also encode this same CDR3. V usage is TRBV7-3 and J usage is TRBJ2-3; 7 bases agree with TRBD2. V shed 5 bases and J 0 bases; nucleotides not matched to a gene: 5. The CDR3 spans 15 residues. Looked up from germline, CDR1 is SGHTA and CDR2 is FQGTGA. In DNA, the CDR3 is TGTGCCAGCAGCACTCTAGCGGTGAGCACAGATACGCAGTATTTT. As protein: CASSTLAVSTDTQYF.

V is TRBV10-2 and J is TRBJ2-7; D ambiguous. Trimming removed 6 bases from V and 2 bases from J, with 5 bases in between. The CDR3 spans 11 residues. Germline CDR1 is WSHSY and CDR2 is SAAADI. The CDR3: CASRTTYEQYV. The CDR3 nucleotides read TGCGCCAGCAGAACTACCTACGAGCAGTACGTC.

This clone was observed a single time. V is TRBV30 and J is TRBJ1-1; a possible D gene is TRBD1 (6 bases). V was trimmed by 4 bases and J by 8 bases, leaving 14 bases between them. The CDR3 consists of 12 residues. In germline, CDR1 is GTSNPN, CDR2 SVGIG (reference sequence). The CDR3 sequence: CAWTGHTNEAFF. The CDR3 region has the DNA TGTGCCTGGACGGGACACACCAACGAAGCTTTCTTT.

The V gene is TRBV18, the J gene TRBJ1-5, with no clear D. V lost 3 bases to trimming and J lost 4 bases, with 13 bases between them. This CDR3 is 15 amino acids long. Germline CDR1 KGHSH, CDR2 LQKENI. CDR3 DNA: TGTGCCAGCTCACCTCCGGGAGTAAGGAATCAGCCCCAGCATTTT. Translation gives CASSPPGVRNQPQHF.

This rearrangement joins TRBV7-8 to TRBJ1-1; D possibly corresponds to TRBD1 (6 bases). The germline V and J ends were trimmed by 1 base and 4 bases, with 7 bases remaining between them. The germline gives CDR1 SGHVS, CDR2 FQNEAQ. The CDR3 runs to 13 residues. The chain's CDR3 is CASSLEQGTEAFF. The CDR3 region has the DNA TGTGCCAGCAGCTTAGAACAGGGCACTGAAGCTTTCTTT.

The V call is TRBV2, the J call TRBJ2-2; D unresolved. CDR1 is SNHLY and CDR2 is FYNNEI in the germline V gene. This CDR3 is 12 amino acids long. Trimming pared 5 bases from V and 4 bases from J, leaving 5 bases between. CDR3 loop: CASSPGTGELFF. The DNA of the CDR3 is TGTGCCAGCAGTCCGGGCACCGGGGAGCTGTTTTTT.

The V and J genes are TRBV19 and TRBJ1-1; no clear D gene. The length of the CDR3 is 13 residues. The ends were cut back, 4 bases at V and 0 bases at J, with 6 bases in the middle. The germline gives CDR1 LNHDA, CDR2 SQIVND (reference sequence). CDR3 amino acids: CASSRELNTEAFF. In DNA, the CDR3 is TGTGCCAGTAGTAGGGAGCTGAACACTGAAGCTTTCTTT.

The genes are TRBV30 and TRBJ2-3; TRBD2 agrees at 9 bases. This CDR3 region has 15 residues. Germline V CDR1 and CDR2: GTSNPN, SVGIG (reference sequence). V was pared by 0 bases and J by 4 bases, with 5 bases of the junction left unmatched. CDR3 protein: CAWSVFGGRADTQYF. The CDR3 nucleotides read TGTGCCTGGAGTGTATTTGGCGGGAGGGCAGATACGCAGTATTTT.

The chain couples TRBV7-6 to TRBJ2-1; 10 nucleotides align to TRBD2. The CDR3 sequence is 17 residues long. The trim removed 5 bases at V and 0 bases at J, leaving 7 bases unmatched. Germline CDR1 is SGHVS and CDR2 is FNYEAQ. In DNA, the CDR3 is TGTGCCAGCAGCCGTCTAGCGGGAGATAGCTCCTACAATGAGCAGTTCTTC. The encoded protein is CASSRLAGDSSYNEQFF.

The chain carries TRBV6-5 and TRBJ1-6, with TRBD1 matching over 9 bases. CDR1 MNHEY and CDR2 SVGAGI come from the germline V gene. The ends lost 6 bases at V and 7 bases at J; junction bases unmatched: 7. The CDR3 length is 15 residues. The CDR3, as DNA: TGTGCCAGCAGATTACCGGGACAGGGAAATTCACCCCTCCACTTT. This gives the protein CASRLPGQGNSPLHF.

The rearrangement joins TRBV7-9 to TRBJ1-2; 9 bases align to TRBD1. The CDR3 length is 14 residues. Germline V gene sequence: CDR1 SEHNR, CDR2 FQNEAQ (reference sequence). After removal of 7 bases from V and 7 bases from J, the junction contained 10 bases not matched to a gene. Here the CDR3 reads CASTPGTGRSGYTF. CDR3 DNA: TGTGCCAGCACCCCCGGGACAGGGAGGTCTGGCTACACCTTC.

V usage is TRBV7-6 and J usage is TRBJ1-1; no firm D call. Germline V gene data show CDR1 as SGHVS and CDR2 as FNYEAQ. The CDR3 extends over 15 amino acids. CDR3 protein: CVTRRSLFMNTEAFF. The CDR3 DNA follows: TGTGTCACCCGGCGGTCCCTTTTTATGAACACTGAAGCTTTCTTT.

This clone appeared a few times. The chain uses TRBV6-1 and TRBJ2-4; D is uncertain. There are 17 residues in the CDR3. Germline V gene sequence: CDR1 MNHNS, CDR2 SASEGT. V lost 6 bases and J 0 bases, leaving 18 bases between the germline ends. The CDR3 nucleotides are TGTGCCAGCAGCGAAACTCTCGGCAGGCTAGCCAAAAACATTCAGTACTTC. This gives the protein CASSETLGRLAKNIQYF.

The chain uses TRBV6-5 and TRBJ1-5; D remains unclear. CDR3 size: 13 residues. Germline V gives CDR1 MNHEY, CDR2 SVGAGI. The V and J ends lost 5 bases and 6 bases respectively, with 11 bases between them. The chain's CDR3 is CASSPRRVQPQHF. The CDR3 DNA follows: TGTGCCAGCAGTCCCCGGAGGGTTCAGCCCCAGCATTTT.

This clone was observed a few times. The chain combines TRBV6-2 or TRBV6-3 with TRBJ1-5, with 8 bases identical to TRBD1. Germline-derived CDR1 and CDR2 are MNHEY and SVGEGT. Unmatched junction bases numbered 7, after V lost 6 bases and J lost 6 bases. The CDR3 totals 14 residues. Written as DNA, the CDR3 is TGTGCCAGCAGGTACCCCGGGACAGGTCAGCCCCAGCATTTT. Amino acid sequence: CASRYPGTGQPQHF.

CDR3 sequence reads: CSAYRGNTEAFF. For the CDR3, the DNA is TGCAGCGCTTACAGGGGAAACACTGAAGCTTTCTTT. The J gene is TRBJ1-1, the V gene TRBV29-1, with TRBD1 matching 7 bases. The J segment lost 2 bases and the V segment lost 7 bases, leaving 4 bases of the junction unmatched. The CDR3 loop spans 12 amino acids. Germline V gene sequence: CDR1 SQVTM, CDR2 ANQGSEA.

V usage is TRBV5-1 and J usage is TRBJ2-1; 8 bases agree with TRBD1. The V and J ends lost 4 bases and 8 bases, in that order; junction bases with no gene match: 14. The CDR3 loop spans 16 amino acids. Germline-derived CDR1 and CDR2 are SGHRS and YFSETQ. The CDR3 DNA reads TGCGCCAGCAGCACCTCCGACAGGGGTGTGTTGCATGAGCAGTTCTTC. It encodes CASSTSDRGVLHEQFF. The full variable domain, with the rest looked up from reference TRBV5-1 and TRBJ2-1, is KAGVTQTPRYLIKTRGQQVTLSCSPISGHRSVSWYQQTPGQGLQFLFEYFSETQRNKGNFPGRFSGRQFSNSRSEMNVSTLELGDSALYLCASSTSDRGVLHEQFFGPGTRLTVL.

The chain has TRBV29-1 and TRBJ1-3; 10 bases line up with TRBD1. V lost 7 bases and J lost 4; bases outside the gene matches: 4. The V gene's germline CDR1 is SQVTM and CDR2 ANQGSEA. This CDR3 has 13 amino acids. CDR3 protein: CSAVGQGGNTIYF. The DNA of the CDR3 is TGCAGCGCCGTGGGACAGGGGGGAAACACCATATATTTT.

This chain links TRBV7-2 with TRBJ2-1, with a weak D call TRBD2 (6 bases). V was pared by 1 base and J by 5 bases, with 9 bases between. This CDR3 spans 14 amino acids. Germline CDR1 is SGHTA and CDR2 is FQGNSA. CDR3 amino acids: CASSLGGTDNEQFF. The DNA of the CDR3 is TGTGCCAGCAGCTTAGGAGGGACTGACAATGAGCAGTTCTTC.

The rearrangement uses TRBV19 and TRBJ1-1, with a possible D match to TRBD1 (6 bases). Trimming shortened V by 9 bases and J by 3 bases, and 11 bases separated the two germline ends. The CDR3 sequence is 12 residues long. CDR1 LNHDA and CDR2 SQIVND come from the germline V gene (reference sequence). CDR3: CASQGWDTEAFF. Here the CDR3 DNA reads TGTGCCAGCCAGGGGTGGGACACTGAAGCTTTCTTT.

The rearrangement uses TRBV9 and TRBJ1-3; D is undetermined. The germline V gene has CDR1 SGDLS and CDR2 YYNGEE. This CDR3 has 14 residues. V was cut by 0 bases and J by 0 bases, with 4 bases left in between. The CDR3 region is CASSVAPSGNTIYF. For the CDR3, the DNA is TGTGCCAGCAGCGTAGCTCCCTCTGGAAACACCATATATTTT.

The chain carries TRBV4-1 and TRBJ2-7, with D possibly matching TRBD1 (5 bases). From germline, CDR1 is MGHRA and CDR2 YSYEKL. V gave up 5 bases and J gave up 2 bases, with 10 bases separating them. This CDR3 is 13 amino acids long. CDR3 nucleotide sequence: TGCGCCAGCAGCGCAACAGGTACCTACGAGCAGTACGTC. Translated: CASSATGTYEQYV.

The rearrangement uses TRBV28 and TRBJ1-4; perhaps TRBD1 as D (5 bases). Germline values: CDR1 MDHEN, CDR2 SYDVKM. CDR3 size: 10 residues. The V and J ends lost 6 bases and 16 bases respectively, with 12 bases between them. CDR3 sequence (DNA): TGTGCCAGCAGCCGGACAACAACGTTTTTT. It specifies CASSRTTTFF. The complete variable domain, with remaining parts taken from reference TRBV28 and TRBJ1-4, reads DVKVTQSSRYLVKRTGEKVFLECVQDMDHENMFWYRQDPGLGLRLIYFSYDVKMKEKGDIPEGYSVSREKKERFSLILESASTNQTSMYLCASSRTTTFFGSGTQLSVL.

V gene TRBV5-1 combines with J gene TRBJ1-2, with D possibly being TRBD1 (6 bases). The CDR3 consists of 12 residues. Trimming pared 7 bases from V and 8 bases from J, leaving 15 bases between. Germline CDR1 SGHRS, CDR2 YFSETQ. The CDR3 spells CASAGQGRGYTF. In DNA form, the CDR3 reads TGCGCCAGCGCCGGGCAGGGGCGAGGCTACACCTTC.

This rearrangement joins TRBV7-8 to TRBJ1-5, with 9 bases matching TRBD1. The CDR3 has 14 amino acids. The junction had 3 bases not matched to a gene; V was cut back by 5 bases and J by 4 bases. Germline values: CDR1 SGHVS, CDR2 FQNEAQ. The CDR3 region is CASSPGQGNQPQHF. CDR3 nucleotides: TGTGCCAGCAGCCCGGGACAGGGAAATCAGCCCCAGCATTTT.